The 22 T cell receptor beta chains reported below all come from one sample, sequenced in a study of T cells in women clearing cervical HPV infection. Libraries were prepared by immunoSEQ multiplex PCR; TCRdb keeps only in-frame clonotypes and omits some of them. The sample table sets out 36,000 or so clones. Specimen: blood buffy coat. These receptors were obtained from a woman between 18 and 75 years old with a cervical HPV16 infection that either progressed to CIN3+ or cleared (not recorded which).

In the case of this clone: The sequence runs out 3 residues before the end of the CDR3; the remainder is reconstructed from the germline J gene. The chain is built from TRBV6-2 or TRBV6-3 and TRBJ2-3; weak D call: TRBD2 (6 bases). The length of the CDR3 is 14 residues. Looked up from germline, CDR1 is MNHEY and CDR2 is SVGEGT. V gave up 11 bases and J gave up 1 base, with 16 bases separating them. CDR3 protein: CAGSGRGGTDTQYF. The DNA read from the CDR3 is TGTGCCGGGTCCGGGCGGGGAGGCACAGATACG.

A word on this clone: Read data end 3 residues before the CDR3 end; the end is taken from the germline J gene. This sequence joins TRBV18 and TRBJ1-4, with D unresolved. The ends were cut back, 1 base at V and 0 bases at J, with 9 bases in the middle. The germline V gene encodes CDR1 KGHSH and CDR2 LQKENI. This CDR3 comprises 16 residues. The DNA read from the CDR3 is TGTGCCAGCTCACCACTGCTGACAACAACTAATGAAAAA. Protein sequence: CASSPLLTTTNEK. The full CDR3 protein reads CASSPLLTTTNEKLFF.

The sequenced part of the CDR3 DNA is TGTGCCAGCAGTGAAGCCGTCTGGGACACCTCCCAAGGCGAG. This codes for CASSEAVWDTSQGE. The complete CDR3 protein is CASSEAVWDTSQGEQYF. The genes are TRBV6-1 and TRBJ2-7; weak D call: TRBD1 (6 bases). The read terminates 3 residues ahead of where the CDR3 ends, so the germline J gene completes it. Germline V CDR1 and CDR2: MNHNS, SASEGT. The CDR3 sequence is 17 residues long. The V end lost 0 bases, the J end lost 6 bases, and 21 bases lay between the germline ends.

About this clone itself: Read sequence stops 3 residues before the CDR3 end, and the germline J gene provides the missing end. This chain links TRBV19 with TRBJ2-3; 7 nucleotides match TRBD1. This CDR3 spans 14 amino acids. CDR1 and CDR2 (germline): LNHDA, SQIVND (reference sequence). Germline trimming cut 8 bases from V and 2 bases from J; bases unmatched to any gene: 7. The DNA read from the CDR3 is TGTGCCAGTCGACGGACAGGCCCCACAGATACG. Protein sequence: CASRRTGPTDT. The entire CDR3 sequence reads CASRRTGPTDTQYF.

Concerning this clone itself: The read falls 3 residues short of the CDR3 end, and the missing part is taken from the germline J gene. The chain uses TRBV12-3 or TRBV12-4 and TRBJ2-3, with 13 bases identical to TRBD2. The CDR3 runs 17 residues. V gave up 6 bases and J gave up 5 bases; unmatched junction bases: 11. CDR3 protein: CASRTGLAGPRRDTQYF. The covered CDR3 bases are TGTGCCAGCAGAACGGGACTAGCGGGGCCCAGACGAGATACG.

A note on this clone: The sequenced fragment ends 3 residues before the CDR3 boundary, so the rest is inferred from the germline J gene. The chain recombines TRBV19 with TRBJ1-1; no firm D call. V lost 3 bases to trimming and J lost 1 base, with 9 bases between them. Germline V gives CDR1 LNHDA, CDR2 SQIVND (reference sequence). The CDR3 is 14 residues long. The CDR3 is CASSIARKNTEAFF. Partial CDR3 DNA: TGTGCCAGTAGTATCGCCAGGAAGAACACTGAA.

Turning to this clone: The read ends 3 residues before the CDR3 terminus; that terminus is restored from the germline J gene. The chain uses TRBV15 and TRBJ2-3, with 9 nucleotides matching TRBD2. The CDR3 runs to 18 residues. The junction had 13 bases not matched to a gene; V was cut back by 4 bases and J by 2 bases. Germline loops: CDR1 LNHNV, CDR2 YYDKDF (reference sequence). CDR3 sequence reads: CATSNTPGTSRNTDTQYF. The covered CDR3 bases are TGTGCCACCAGCAATACCCCCGGGACTAGCAGAAACACAGATACG.

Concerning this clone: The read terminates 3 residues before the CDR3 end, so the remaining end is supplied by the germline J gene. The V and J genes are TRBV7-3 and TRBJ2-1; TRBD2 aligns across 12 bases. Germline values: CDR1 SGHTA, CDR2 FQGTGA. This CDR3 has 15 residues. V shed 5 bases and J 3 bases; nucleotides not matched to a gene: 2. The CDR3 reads CASSPTSGGYNEQFF. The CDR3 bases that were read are TGTGCCAGCAGCCCGACTAGCGGGGGCTACAATGAG.

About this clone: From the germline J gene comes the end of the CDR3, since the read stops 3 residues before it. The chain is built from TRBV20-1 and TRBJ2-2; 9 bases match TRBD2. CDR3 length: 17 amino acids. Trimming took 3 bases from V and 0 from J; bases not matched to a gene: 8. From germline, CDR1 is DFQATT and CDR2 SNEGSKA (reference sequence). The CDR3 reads CSASWEREATNTGELFF. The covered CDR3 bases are TGCAGTGCTAGTTGGGAGCGGGAGGCCACGAACACCGGGGAG.

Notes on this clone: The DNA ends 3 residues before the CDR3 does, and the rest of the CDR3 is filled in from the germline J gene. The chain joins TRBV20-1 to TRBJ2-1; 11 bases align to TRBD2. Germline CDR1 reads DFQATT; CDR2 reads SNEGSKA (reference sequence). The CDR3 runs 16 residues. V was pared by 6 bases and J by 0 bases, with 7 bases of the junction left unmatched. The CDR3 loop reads CSARVTSGNSYNEQFF. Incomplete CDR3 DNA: TGCAGTGCCCGCGTGACTAGCGGGAACTCCTACAATGAG.

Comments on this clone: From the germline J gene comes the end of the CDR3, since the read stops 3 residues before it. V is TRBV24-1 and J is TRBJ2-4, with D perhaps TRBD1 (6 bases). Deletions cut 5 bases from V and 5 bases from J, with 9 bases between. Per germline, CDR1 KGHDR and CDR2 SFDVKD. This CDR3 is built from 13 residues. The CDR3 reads CATSVTGENIQYF. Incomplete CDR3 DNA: TGTGCCACCAGTGTGACAGGCGAAAACATT.

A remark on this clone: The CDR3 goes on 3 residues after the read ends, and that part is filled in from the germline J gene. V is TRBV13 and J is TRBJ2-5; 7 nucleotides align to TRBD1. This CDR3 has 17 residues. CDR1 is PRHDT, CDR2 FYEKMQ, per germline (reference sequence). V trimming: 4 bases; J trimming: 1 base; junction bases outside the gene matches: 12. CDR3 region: CASSWTLGQPLQETQYF. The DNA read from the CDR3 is TGTGCCAGCAGCTGGACCTTGGGACAGCCCCTCCAAGAGACC.

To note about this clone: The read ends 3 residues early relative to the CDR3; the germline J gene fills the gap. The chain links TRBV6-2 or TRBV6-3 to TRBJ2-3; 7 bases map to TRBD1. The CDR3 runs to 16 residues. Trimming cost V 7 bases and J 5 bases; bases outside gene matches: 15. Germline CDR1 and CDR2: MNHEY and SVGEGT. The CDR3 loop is CASTLTGEGAQDTQYF. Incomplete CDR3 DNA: TGTGCCAGCACCCTAACAGGAGAGGGGGCGCAAGATACG.

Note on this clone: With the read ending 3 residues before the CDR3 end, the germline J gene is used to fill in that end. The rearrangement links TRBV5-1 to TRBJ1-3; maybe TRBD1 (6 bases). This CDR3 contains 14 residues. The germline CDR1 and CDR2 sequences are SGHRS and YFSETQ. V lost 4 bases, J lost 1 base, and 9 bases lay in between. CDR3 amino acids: CASSKTGSGNTIYF. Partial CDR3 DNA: TGCGCCAGCAGCAAAACAGGGTCTGGAAACACC.

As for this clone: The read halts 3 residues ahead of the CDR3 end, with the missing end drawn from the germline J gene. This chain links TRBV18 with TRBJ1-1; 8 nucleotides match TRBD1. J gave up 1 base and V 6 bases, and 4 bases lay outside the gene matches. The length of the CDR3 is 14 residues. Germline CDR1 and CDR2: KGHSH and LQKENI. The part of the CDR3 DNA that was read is TGTGCCAGCTCCCGGACAGGGCCGAACACTGAA. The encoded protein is CASSRTGPNTE. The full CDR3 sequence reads CASSRTGPNTEAFF.

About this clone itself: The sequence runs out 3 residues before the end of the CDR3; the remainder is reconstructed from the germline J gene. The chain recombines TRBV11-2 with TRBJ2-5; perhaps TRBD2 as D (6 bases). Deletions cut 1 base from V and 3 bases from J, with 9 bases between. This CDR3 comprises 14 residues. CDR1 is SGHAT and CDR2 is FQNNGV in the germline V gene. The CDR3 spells CASSLVRREETQYF. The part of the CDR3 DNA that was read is TGTGCCAGCAGCTTAGTTCGGAGGGAAGAGACC.

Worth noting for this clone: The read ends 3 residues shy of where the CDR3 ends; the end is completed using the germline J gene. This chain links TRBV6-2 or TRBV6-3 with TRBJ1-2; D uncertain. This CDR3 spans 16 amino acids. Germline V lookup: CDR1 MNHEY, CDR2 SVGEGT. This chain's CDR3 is CASRLRLAGAGNDYTF. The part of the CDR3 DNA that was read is TGTGCCAGCAGACTCCGGCTAGCGGGAGCGGGTAATGAC.

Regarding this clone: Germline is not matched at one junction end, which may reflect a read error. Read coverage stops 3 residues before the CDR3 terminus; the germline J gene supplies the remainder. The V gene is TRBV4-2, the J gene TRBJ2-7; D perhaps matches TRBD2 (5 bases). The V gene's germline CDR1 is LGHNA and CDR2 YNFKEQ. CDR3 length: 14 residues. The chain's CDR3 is CASSQDLSGYEQYF. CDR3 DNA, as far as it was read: TGCGCCAGCAGCCAAGATCTGAGCGGCTACGAG.

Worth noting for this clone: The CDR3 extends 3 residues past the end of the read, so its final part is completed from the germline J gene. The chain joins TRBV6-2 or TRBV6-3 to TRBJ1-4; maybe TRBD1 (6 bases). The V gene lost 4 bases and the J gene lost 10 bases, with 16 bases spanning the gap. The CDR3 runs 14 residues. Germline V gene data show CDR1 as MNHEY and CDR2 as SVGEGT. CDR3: CASSLGALGGKLFF. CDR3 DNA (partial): TGTGCCAGCAGTTTGGGGGCTTTAGGGGGAAAA.

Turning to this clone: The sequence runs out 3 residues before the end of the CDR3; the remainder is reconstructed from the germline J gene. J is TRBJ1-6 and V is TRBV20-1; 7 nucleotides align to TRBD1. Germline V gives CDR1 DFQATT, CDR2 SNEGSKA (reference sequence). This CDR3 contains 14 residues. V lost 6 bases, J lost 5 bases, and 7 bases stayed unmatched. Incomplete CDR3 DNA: TGCAGTGCGTCTGGGACAGTGGATAATTCACCC. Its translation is CSASGTVDNSP. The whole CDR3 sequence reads CSASGTVDNSPLHF.

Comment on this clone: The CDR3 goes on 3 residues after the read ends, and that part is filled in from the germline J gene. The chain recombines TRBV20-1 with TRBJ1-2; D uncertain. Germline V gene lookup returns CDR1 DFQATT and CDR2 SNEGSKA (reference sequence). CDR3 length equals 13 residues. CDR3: CSARRDPAGGYTF. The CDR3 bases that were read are TGCAGTGCTAGACGCGACCCGGCGGGGGGC.

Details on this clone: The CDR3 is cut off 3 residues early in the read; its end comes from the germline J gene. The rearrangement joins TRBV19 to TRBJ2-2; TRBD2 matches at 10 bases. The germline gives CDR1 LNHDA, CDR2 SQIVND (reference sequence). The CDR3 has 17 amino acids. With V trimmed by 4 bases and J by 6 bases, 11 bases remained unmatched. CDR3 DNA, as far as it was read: TGTGCCAGTAGTAGGGGCCGGCTAGCGGGAGAGCCCGGGGAG. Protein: CASSRGRLAGEPGE. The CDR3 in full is CASSRGRLAGEPGELFF.